The T cell receptor beta chain described here comes from a study of blood T cell repertoires in COVID-19. Study overall: Collection of acute and convalescent COVID-19 samples took place in the United States, Italy and Spain. Sources were T cells, B-cell-depleted T cells, or PBMCs; the material itself was cDNA or gDNA.

Original data processing: Counts of nucleated cells, estimated from reference gene primer amplification, were obtained. Measured with immunoSEQ multiplex PCR; TCRdb has only the in-frame clones, and not every one. The V and J calls and clone size come from that table; D and trimming were worked out from the DNA. The sample shows 230,000 or so clones, about 90% of them seen only once. J lost 2 bases, V lost 1 base, and 10 bases had no gene match. The V gene's germline CDR1 is LNHNV and CDR2 YYDKDF (reference sequence). CDR3 length: 17 residues. The TCR comes from a middle-aged man with active or convalescent COVID-19. Sequenced: peripheral blood. V usage is TRBV15 and J usage is TRBJ1-2; 7 nucleotides match TRBD1. The CDR3 is CATSRGPRRQGNYGYTF. In DNA form, the CDR3 reads TGTGCCACCAGCAGAGGACCCAGAAGACAGGGCAACTATGGCTACACCTTC.